This is a list of T cell receptor beta chains from one sample in a study of tissue T cells after allogeneic stem cell transplantation. Sequenced by immunoSEQ multiplex PCR; TCRdb stores in-frame clones only, minus some. The table lists about 26,000 clones, about 90% of them singletons. The material was blood, obtained before transplantation. These receptors came from a male donor at least 60 years old who later had graft-versus-host disease after an allogeneic stem cell transplant. CDR3s include the opening cysteine and the closing phenylalanine or tryptophan. A D gene is named only where the DNA matches it firmly. Size is omitted from some rows. Given values are once, few, many or a class for expanded clones.

J: TRBJ2-5
size: NA
length: 11
V: TRBV20-1
D: NA
DNA: TGCAGTGCTAAAGGGCCTCGGACCCAGTACTTC
CDR3: CSAKGPRTQYF

J: TRBJ2-2
size: NA
length: 15
V: TRBV27
D: NA
DNA: TGTGCCAGCAGTCGACGAACAGCTATCACCGGGGAGCTGTTTTTT
CDR3: CASSRRTAITGELFF

J: TRBJ2-2
size: few
length: 18
V: TRBV5-1
D: NA
DNA: TGCGCCAGCAGTACTGTCGGGTCAAAAGCGATACATAGCGGGGAGCTGTTTTTT
CDR3: CASSTVGSKAIHSGELFF

J: TRBJ2-7
size: NA
length: 11
V: TRBV7-8
D: NA
DNA: TGTGCCAGCAGCGTAGAATACGAGCAGTACTTC
CDR3: CASSVEYEQYF

J: TRBJ1-6
size: few
length: 14
V: TRBV3-1/TRBV3-2
D: TRBD1
DNA: TGTGCCAGCAGCCAAGGGGACAGGGATTCACCCCTCCACTTT
CDR3: CASSQGDRDSPLHF

J: TRBJ1-5
size: NA
length: 14
V: TRBV5-1
D: NA
DNA: TGCGCCAGCAGCTTGGCCGGGCCGAATCAGCCCCAGCATTTT
CDR3: CASSLAGPNQPQHF

J: TRBJ2-7
size: NA
length: 13
V: TRBV7-2
D: NA
DNA: TGTGCCAGCAGCAGGGACCCAACCTACGAGCAGTACTTC
CDR3: CASSRDPTYEQYF

J: TRBJ2-3
size: NA
length: 17
V: TRBV24-1
D: NA
DNA: TGTGCCACCAGTGATCCAACTAATGTGGGGGCCCCGGATACGCAGTATTTT
CDR3: CATSDPTNVGAPDTQYF

J: TRBJ1-6
size: NA
length: 14
V: TRBV25-1
D: NA
DNA: TGTGCCAGTCTCTCCGGGACAACGAATTCACCCCTCCACTTT
CDR3: CASLSGTTNSPLHF

J: TRBJ1-1
size: NA
length: 14
V: TRBV18
D: NA
DNA: TGTGCCAGCTCACCACTCAGGTCGAACACTGAAGCTTTCTTT
CDR3: CASSPLRSNTEAFF

J: TRBJ2-3
size: NA
length: 18
V: TRBV2
D: TRBD2
DNA: TGTGCCAGCAGTTTCCAGGACCTAGCGGGGACTAGCACAGATACGCAGTATTTT
CDR3: CASSFQDLAGTSTDTQYF

J: TRBJ1-6
size: few
length: 15
V: TRBV7-9
D: TRBD1
DNA: TGTGCCAGCAGCTCCTTGGACAGGGAAAGCTCACCCCTCCACTTT
CDR3: CASSSLDRESSPLHF

J: TRBJ1-3
size: NA
length: 17
V: TRBV19
D: TRBD1
DNA: TGTGCCAGTAGACGGACAGGAACTAGTAACTCTGGAAACACCATATATTTT
CDR3: CASRRTGTSNSGNTIYF

J: TRBJ2-3
size: NA
length: 13
V: TRBV4-1
D: NA
DNA: TGCGCCAGCAGCCAAAAAGGCACAGATACGCAGTATTTT
CDR3: CASSQKGTDTQYF

J: TRBJ1-5
size: NA
length: 14
V: TRBV2
D: TRBD1
DNA: TGTGCCAGCAGTGTGAGGGGGCAGGGTGAGCCCCAGCATTTT
CDR3: CASSVRGQGEPQHF

J: TRBJ1-5
size: NA
length: 13
V: TRBV30
D: NA
DNA: TGTGCGGGCGGACTGACGGGCAATCAGCCCCAGCATTTT
CDR3: CAGGLTGNQPQHF

J: TRBJ2-3
size: NA
length: 15
V: TRBV2
D: NA
DNA: TGTGCCAGCAGTGATGGAGGGATCGGCACAGATACGCAGTATTTT
CDR3: CASSDGGIGTDTQYF

J: TRBJ1-5
size: NA
length: 17
V: TRBV12-5
D: NA
DNA: TGTGCTAGTGGTTTGGTACGGTCAGGGTTTAGCAATCAGCCCCAGCATTTT
CDR3: CASGLVRSGFSNQPQHF

J: TRBJ1-2
size: once
length: 15
V: TRBV9
D: NA
DNA: TGTGCCAGCAGCGTACGAGGTTTATTAGATAGGGGCTACACCTTC
CDR3: CASSVRGLLDRGYTF

J: TRBJ1-5
size: few
length: 12
V: TRBV2
D: NA
DNA: TGTGCCACCAGGACTACCAATCAGCCCCAGCATTTT
CDR3: CATRTTNQPQHF

J: TRBJ1-1
size: once
length: 12
V: TRBV2
D: NA
DNA: TGTGCCAGCACGGAGCTGAACACTGAAGCTTTCTTT
CDR3: CASTELNTEAFF

J: TRBJ2-1
size: NA
length: 14
V: TRBV5-1
D: TRBD2
DNA: TGCGCCAGCAGCTTGGTACGGGGGGGCCGCGAGCAGTTCTTC
CDR3: CASSLVRGGREQFF

J: TRBJ2-3
size: NA
length: 14
V: TRBV6-1
D: NA
DNA: TGTGCCAGCAGTGACCACCATCCCACAGATACGCAGTATTTT
CDR3: CASSDHHPTDTQYF

J: TRBJ2-5
size: NA
length: 13
V: TRBV5-4
D: NA
DNA: TGTGCCAGCAGCTCACACGGGGAAGAGACCCAGTACTTC
CDR3: CASSSHGEETQYF

J: TRBJ1-2
size: NA
length: 13
V: TRBV29-1
D: NA
DNA: TGCAGCGTTGTAGGGGGGCGGCCTTTTGGCTACACCTTC
CDR3: CSVVGGRPFGYTF

J: TRBJ2-7
size: NA
length: 14
V: TRBV27
D: NA
DNA: TGTGCCAGCAGCCTTTCTCCTCGAGCCTACGAGCAGTACTTC
CDR3: CASSLSPRAYEQYF

J: TRBJ1-4
size: NA
length: 12
V: TRBV29-1
D: NA
DNA: TGCAGCGCTAGACAGAATAATGAAAAACTGTTTTTT
CDR3: CSARQNNEKLFF

J: TRBJ1-1
size: NA
length: 14
V: TRBV5-5
D: NA
DNA: TGTGCCAGCAGCTTGTACGGAATGAACACTGAAGCTTTCTTT
CDR3: CASSLYGMNTEAFF

J: TRBJ1-6
size: NA
length: 14
V: TRBV25-1
D: NA
DNA: TGTGCCAGCAGTGAACAGGGTCGAAATTCACCCCTCCACTTT
CDR3: CASSEQGRNSPLHF

J: TRBJ1-1
size: NA
length: 13
V: TRBV7-9
D: NA
DNA: TGTGCCAGCAGCATCCCGGGGGCGTCTGAAGCTTTCTTT
CDR3: CASSIPGASEAFF

J: TRBJ2-5
size: NA
length: 15
V: TRBV5-1
D: NA
DNA: TGCGCCAGCAGCTTGGCCTCGCGGGGAGGAGAGACCCAGTACTTC
CDR3: CASSLASRGGETQYF

J: TRBJ2-7
size: NA
length: 13
V: TRBV12-3/TRBV12-4
D: NA
DNA: TGTGCCAGCAGTTTAGATGGGGGCGCCGAGCAGTACTTC
CDR3: CASSLDGGAEQYF

J: TRBJ2-5
size: NA
length: 16
V: TRBV7-8
D: TRBD2
DNA: TGTGCCAGCAGCAACACCCGGACTAGCAACTTGGAGACCCAGTACTTC
CDR3: CASSNTRTSNLETQYF

J: TRBJ2-2
size: NA
length: 13
V: TRBV5-4
D: NA
DNA: TGTGCCAGCAGCTCAGACAGGCCCGGGGAGCTGTTTTTT
CDR3: CASSSDRPGELFF

J: TRBJ1-1
size: NA
length: 20
V: TRBV12-5
D: NA
DNA: TGTGCTAGTGGTTTGGCCCCCCGGACAGACCCCCAACGTCTTAACACTGAAGCTTTCTTT
CDR3: CASGLAPRTDPQRLNTEAFF

J: TRBJ2-2
size: NA
length: 14
V: TRBV5-4
D: TRBD1
DNA: TGTGCCAGCAGCGTAGGACAGGGGGACGGGGAGCTGTTTTTT
CDR3: CASSVGQGDGELFF

J: TRBJ2-3
size: NA
length: 17
V: TRBV11-3
D: TRBD2
DNA: TGTGCCAGCAGCCCTTTAGCGGGAGGGCCTCGCACAGATACGCAGTATTTT
CDR3: CASSPLAGGPRTDTQYF

J: TRBJ2-5
size: once
length: 14
V: TRBV6-5
D: NA
DNA: TGTGCCAGCAGCAACCGGAGGGTTAGGGAGACCCAGTACTTC
CDR3: CASSNRRVRETQYF

J: TRBJ1-3
size: NA
length: 13
V: TRBV30
D: NA
DNA: TGTGCCTGGAGTGTTGGGGGTCATGACACCATATATTTT
CDR3: CAWSVGGHDTIYF

J: TRBJ2-5
size: NA
length: 17
V: TRBV7-8
D: TRBD2
DNA: TGTGCCAGCAGCCGAGGGCGGGGGGGGAACTTCCAAGAGACCCAGTACTTC
CDR3: CASSRGRGGNFQETQYF